Here is one T cell receptor beta chain with its context. Its antigen is unknown. The data stem from a study of cytomegalovirus exposure and HLA in healthy donors. General study results and limits: Associated with cytomegalovirus, according to the listing, were some 150 TCR beta chains. Usually a TCR sequence was rare, but some public TCRs were found in many donors. For TCR beta chains, V- and J-gene trimming was later linked to a missense DCLRE1C variant.

Primers included in the PCR were 60 Vbeta and 13 Jbeta primers. In the original processing: As a later analysis found, there were tens of millions of unique TCR beta chains, of which approximately 10 million were shared. Some clones are missing from TCRdb's copy, which holds only in-frame ones; the method was immunoSEQ multiplex PCR. D and trimming were read from the DNA, whereas the V and J calls and clone size are those reported in that table. Counted here are around 100,000 clones, 79% occurring once; the ten biggest clones make up approximately 2.8%. CDR3 length equals 14 residues. Germline assignment: CDR1 SGHTA and CDR2 FQGNSA. Trimming cost V 5 bases and J 8 bases; bases outside gene matches: 10.

Sequenced material: PBMCs. The TCR was taken from a woman between 35 and 50 years old in good health and CMV-seronegative. The chain couples TRBV7-2 to TRBJ1-2, with 8 bases identical to TRBD1. The CDR3 DNA reads as TGTGCCAGCAGCCCGGGACAGGCCGGAGGAGGCTACACCTTC. It yields the protein CASSPGQAGGGYTF.